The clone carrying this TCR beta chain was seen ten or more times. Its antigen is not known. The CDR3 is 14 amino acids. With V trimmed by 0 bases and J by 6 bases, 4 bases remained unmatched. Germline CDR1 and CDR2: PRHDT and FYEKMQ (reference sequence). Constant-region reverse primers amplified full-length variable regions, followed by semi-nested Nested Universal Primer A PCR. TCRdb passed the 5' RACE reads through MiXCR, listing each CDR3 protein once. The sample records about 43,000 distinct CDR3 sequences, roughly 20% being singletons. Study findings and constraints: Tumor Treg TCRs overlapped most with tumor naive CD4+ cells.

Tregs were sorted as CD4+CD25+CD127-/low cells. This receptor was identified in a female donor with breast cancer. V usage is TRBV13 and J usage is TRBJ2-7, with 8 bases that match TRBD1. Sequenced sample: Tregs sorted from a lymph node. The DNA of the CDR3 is TGTGCCAGCAGCTTAGGGACAGGGGAATCCGAGCAGTACTTC. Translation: CASSLGTGESEQYF.